The 19 T cell receptor beta chains below come from one sample, sequenced in a study of beta chain features in type 1 diabetes. Study observations and caveats: Researchers report that Type 1 diabetes patients had moderately but significantly shorter TCRB CDR3s across all four CD4+ subsets.

These TCRs' antigens remain unknown. Expressed TCRB transcripts were sequenced, since all the RNA that had been isolated was reverse transcribed. Using immunoSEQ multiplex PCR, the repertoire was profiled, and TCRdb retains in-frame clones only, with some absent. The sample holds roughly 700,000 clones, roughly 13% seen once. Sequenced material: naive CD4+ T cells from blood. The receptors come from a man younger than 35 with type 1 diabetes.

V gene TRBV6-1 combines with J gene TRBJ2-6, with D possibly matching TRBD2 (5 bases). Germline loops: CDR1 MNHNS, CDR2 SASEGT. Trimming left V 6 bases short and J 4 bases short, with 7 bases between. This CDR3 has 13 residues. This CDR3 is CASRAAGANVLTF. As DNA, the CDR3 is TGTGCCAGCAGAGCGGCGGGGGCCAACGTCCTGACTTTC.

This clone has only a few counts. This chain uses TRBV30 with TRBJ2-2; D may correspond to TRBD1 or TRBD2 (5 bases each). Trimming took 1 base from V and 6 from J, leaving 12 bases between them. The CDR3 extends over 14 amino acids. The germline V gene encodes CDR1 GTSNPN and CDR2 SVGIG (reference sequence). The CDR3 DNA is TGTGCCTGGAGTGGGGGGTGGTTCGCCGGGGAGCTGTTTTTT. This gives the protein CAWSGGWFAGELFF.

The chain links TRBV30 to TRBJ1-5; no reliable D call. The CDR3 sequence is 15 residues long. Germline CDR1 and CDR2: GTSNPN and SVGIG (reference sequence). Trimming pared 2 bases from V and 3 bases from J, leaving 14 bases between. This chain's CDR3 is CAWSPVLGNNQPQHF. The CDR3 DNA sequence: TGTGCCTGGAGTCCGGTCTTAGGTAACAATCAGCCCCAGCATTTT.

This clone appeared a few times. V usage is TRBV25-1 and J usage is TRBJ1-2, with 11 bases that match TRBD1. Germline V gene sequence: CDR1 MGHDK, CDR2 SYGVNS. Unmatched junction bases numbered 6, after V lost 1 base and J lost 5 bases. CDR3 size: 16 residues. CDR3 region: CASSELGQGADYGYTF. The CDR3 nucleotides are TGTGCCAGCAGTGAATTAGGACAGGGGGCAGATTATGGCTACACCTTC.

This clone came up a few times. The chain recombines TRBV11-3 with TRBJ2-5, with D perhaps being TRBD1 or TRBD2 (6 bases each). Germline V gene lookup returns CDR1 SGHNT and CDR2 YENEEA. This CDR3 spans 14 amino acids. The ends were cut back, 5 bases at V and 5 bases at J, with 15 bases in the middle. The CDR3 DNA reads as TGTGCCAGCAGCCAGGATGGGGGGCCGGAGACCCAGTACTTC. The encoded protein is CASSQDGGPETQYF.

The sample holds a few counts of this clone. J is TRBJ1-5 and V is TRBV10-3; D ambiguous. CDR1 is ENHRY and CDR2 is SYGVKD in the germline V gene. V was pared by 6 bases and J by 10 bases, with 19 bases between. The CDR3 has 14 amino acids. The CDR3 region is CAIRDEAIGNPQHF. The CDR3 DNA reads TGTGCCATCAGGGACGAGGCGATTGGTAATCCCCAGCATTTT.

A note on this clone: Other nucleotide sequences from this sample produce the same CDR3. Written as DNA, the CDR3 is TGTGCCTGGAGTAAGAACACTGAAGCTTTCTTT. Amino acid sequence: CAWSKNTEAFF. V and J are TRBV30 and TRBJ1-1; D ambiguous. Germline assignment: CDR1 GTSNPN and CDR2 SVGIG (reference sequence). Trimming cost V 2 bases and J 1 base, with 2 bases left between them. The CDR3 is 11 residues long.

Note on this clone: Other DNA sequences within the sample encode an identical CDR3. The chain links TRBV6-5 to TRBJ2-7, with TRBD2 as a possible D gene (5 bases). The CDR3 consists of 11 residues. Per germline, CDR1 MNHEY and CDR2 SVGAGI. With 2 bases removed from V and 6 bases from J, the gap between germline ends came to 5 bases. The CDR3 region is CASSYGGEQYF. The DNA of the CDR3 is TGTGCCAGCAGTTACGGAGGCGAGCAGTACTTC.

The chain couples TRBV28 to TRBJ1-5, with TRBD1 identical over 9 bases. The CDR3 length is 15 residues. The ends lost 9 bases at V and 5 bases at J; junction bases unmatched: 11. CDR1 and CDR2 from the germline V gene are MDHEN and SYDVKM. CDR3 amino acids: CASTRQGVSYQPQHF. CDR3 nucleotide sequence: TGTGCCAGTACGAGACAGGGGGTTTCGTATCAGCCCCAGCATTTT.

This clone showed up just a few times. This chain connects TRBV6-5 to TRBJ2-3, with D maybe TRBD1 (5 bases). V lost 0 bases, J lost 4 bases, and 8 bases lay in between. CDR3 length: 14 residues. Germline V gives CDR1 MNHEY, CDR2 SVGAGI. CDR3 sequence: CASSYSQASDTQYF. CDR3 DNA sequence: TGTGCCAGCAGTTACTCACAGGCTTCAGATACGCAGTATTTT.

This CDR3 is CAWSVNGETQYF. The CDR3 nucleotides are TGTGCCTGGAGTGTAAATGGTGAGACCCAGTACTTC. The V call is TRBV30, the J call TRBJ2-5; D is unclear. Germline values: CDR1 GTSNPN, CDR2 SVGIG (reference sequence). V was cut by 0 bases and J by 5 bases, with 7 bases left in between. The CDR3 has 12 amino acids. The whole variable domain, remainder taken from reference TRBV30 and TRBJ2-5, is SQTIHQWPATLVQPVGSPLSLECTVEGTSNPNLYWYRQAAGRGLQLLFYSVGIGQISSEVPQNLSASRPQDRQFILSSKKLLLSDSGFYLCAWSVNGETQYFGPGTRLLVL.

This clone has only a few counts. This rearrangement joins TRBV30 to TRBJ2-3, with D possibly being TRBD1 or TRBD2 (6 bases each). Trimming left V 3 bases short and J 3 bases short, with 16 bases between. Germline V gene sequence: CDR1 GTSNPN, CDR2 SVGIG (reference sequence). CDR3 size: 15 residues. The CDR3 DNA reads as TGTGCCTGGAGCCTAGGGGGACTTTCAACAGATACGCAGTATTTT. Translating gives CAWSLGGLSTDTQYF.

This clone showed up just a few times. This sample also contains other DNA sequences that code for the same CDR3. The chain couples TRBV6-6 to TRBJ1-1; the D is unclear. Germline CDR1 MNHNY, CDR2 SVGAGI (reference sequence). The V gene lost 6 bases and the J gene lost 1 base, with 9 bases spanning the gap. This CDR3 spans 13 amino acids. CDR3 nucleotides: TGTGCCAGCAGCCTAGATAGGAACACTGAAGCTTTCTTT. Amino acids: CASSLDRNTEAFF.

This clone has more than one count but fewer than ten. The CDR3 DNA sequence: TGTGCCAGCAGCCCCCGATGGGGGGGAGGCACCGGGGAGCTGTTTTTT. Encoded protein: CASSPRWGGGTGELFF. The chain employs TRBV14 and TRBJ2-2; 7 positions match TRBD2. CDR3 length: 16 amino acids. CDR1 is SGHDN and CDR2 is FVKESK in the germline V gene. The trim removed 4 bases at V and 4 bases at J, leaving 9 bases unmatched. Full variable domain (rest looked up from reference TRBV14 and TRBJ2-2): EAGVTQFPSHSVIEKGQTVTLRCDPISGHDNLYWYRRVMGKEIKFLLHFVKESKQDESGMPNNRFLAERTGGTYSTLKVQPAELEDSGVYFCASSPRWGGGTGELFFGEGSRLTVL.

There are a few counts of this clone. The J gene is TRBJ2-7, the V gene TRBV11-2; D call uncertain. The germline V and J ends were trimmed by 0 bases and 1 base, with 7 bases remaining between them. The germline V gene has CDR1 SGHAT and CDR2 FQNNGV. The length of the CDR3 is 14 residues. The CDR3 nucleotides are TGTGCCAGCAGCTTAGAGAAGAGATCCTACGAGCAGTACTTC. Encoded protein: CASSLEKRSYEQYF.

Regarding this clone: Additional DNA sequences in this sample encode the identical CDR3. The chain carries TRBV4-1 and TRBJ2-7, with D perhaps matching TRBD1 (5 bases). Germline lookup yields CDR1 MGHRA and CDR2 YSYEKL. The CDR3 is 13 amino acids. V gave up 0 bases and J gave up 4 bases, with 7 bases separating them. The CDR3 coding sequence is TGCGCCAGCAGCCAAGATCAGGGATACGAGCAGTACTTC. Translated: CASSQDQGYEQYF.

This clone was seen only a few times. CDR3 residues: CASSLGTGNTDTQYF. The CDR3 DNA is TGCGCCAGCAGCCTAGGGACAGGGAACACAGATACGCAGTATTTT. The chain has TRBV5-1 and TRBJ2-3, with 9 bases aligning to TRBD1. J gave up 2 bases and V 4 bases, and 5 bases lay outside the gene matches. Germline loops: CDR1 SGHRS, CDR2 YFSETQ. This CDR3 region has 15 residues. Filled out from reference TRBV5-1 and TRBJ2-3, the complete variable domain reads KAGVTQTPRYLIKTRGQQVTLSCSPISGHRSVSWYQQTPGQGLQFLFEYFSETQRNKGNFPGRFSGRQFSNSRSEMNVSTLELGDSALYLCASSLGTGNTDTQYFGPGTRLTVL.

The rearrangement links TRBV7-2 to TRBJ1-1; 7 bases agree with TRBD1. The length of the CDR3 is 15 residues. Germline values: CDR1 SGHTA, CDR2 FQGNSA. J was trimmed by 1 base and V by 4 bases; bases with no gene match: 6. CDR3 DNA sequence: TGTGCCAGCAGCTGGACGACAGGGACGAACACTGAAGCTTTCTTT. Protein sequence: CASSWTTGTNTEAFF.

The chain employs TRBV20-1 and TRBJ2-3, with D uncertain. The CDR3 runs to 11 residues. Germline values: CDR1 DFQATT, CDR2 SNEGSKA (reference sequence). The V end was cut by 3 bases, the J end by 5 bases, with 6 bases between. CDR3 nucleotides: TGCAGTGCTAGTGTAGAAGATACGCAGTATTTT. Translating gives CSASVEDTQYF.